The clone carrying this T cell receptor (beta chain) was observed a few times. Its target is unknown. The data stem from a study of type 1 regulatory T cells. Background on the study: T-allo10 is an in vitro-generated, Tr1-enriched CD4 T cell product specific for alloantigen.

Using its own MiXCR run on the reads, TCRdb lists one record per CDR3 protein. Among tens of thousands of distinct CDR3 sequences listed, approximately 67% were seen once. The specimen was cultured non-Tr1 T cells, either the whole culture or a sorted T cell fraction (not recorded which). The TCR comes from a human donor in good health.

CDR3 in amino acids: CASSPGGSYNEQFF. For the CDR3, the DNA is TGTGCCAGCAGCCCAGGTGGATCTTACAATGAGCAGTTCTTC. The chain links TRBV7-3 to TRBJ2-1; D remains unclear. Trimming shortened V by 5 bases and J by 4 bases, and 12 bases separated the two germline ends. The CDR3 runs 14 residues. From germline, CDR1 is SGHTA and CDR2 FQGTGA.